The clone carrying this T cell receptor beta chain was detected only a few times. The data were obtained in a study of blood T cells in healthy people across ages. The second PCR ran roughly 7 to 11 cycles with a sample-barcoded 5' primer and J-beta primers. TCRdb passed the 5' RACE reads through MiXCR, listing each CDR3 protein once. The sample consists of roughly 700,000 distinct CDR3 sequences, 25% of them appearing once. This CDR3 is built from 13 residues. Germline loops: CDR1 DFQATT, CDR2 SNEGSKA (reference sequence). Between the trimmed V and J ends, which lost 3 bases and 2 bases, there was a span of 11 bases. The data also belong to a second study, concerning T cells of mothers and their children.

The TCR comes from a boy between 5 and 17 years old in good health. The sequenced material came from blood. This chain uses TRBV20-1 with TRBJ2-7, with D perhaps TRBD2 (6 bases). The DNA of the CDR3 is TGCAGTGCTAGCGGGAGAGAAACCTACGAGCAGTACTTC. It codes for CSASGRETYEQYF.